The clone carrying this TCR beta chain is classed as large. Its antigen remains unknown. This entry belongs to a study of T cell repertoires in aging, cancer and after chemotherapy. Study context: Donors were grouped into six age bands spanning 30 or younger through 70 or older. Study-wide results and caveats: Healthy donors lost TCR diversity with age mainly through richness, cancer patients through richness and evenness.

Rearranged V-D-J TRB sequences were amplified with a mixed TRB-A/B primer pool. TCRdb re-called the multiplex PCR reads with MiXCR, one entry per CDR3 protein. The repertoire has around 1,200 distinct CDR3 sequences, about 23% of them found once; the top ten carry 25% to 35%. The template was genomic DNA from peripheral blood, not RNA. With 8 bases removed from V and 7 bases from J, the gap between germline ends came to 15 bases. This CDR3 is built from 12 residues. Germline V lookup: CDR1 SQVTM, CDR2 ANQGSEA. Material: blood. This clonotype originated in a human donor with a solid tumor. The chain couples TRBV29-1 to TRBJ2-1; a weak D match, TRBD2 (7 bases). The CDR3 spells CSHLGGRNEQFF. The CDR3 DNA reads as TGCAGCCACTTGGGGGGGCGGAATGAGCAGTTCTTC.